The 25 T cell receptor beta chains below were found in one sample sequenced in a study of blood T cell repertoires in COVID-19. Clones were sequenced by immunoSEQ multiplex PCR, and TCRdb holds only the in-frame ones, with some missing. This table has 130,000 to 150,000 clones, roughly 80% appearing once. Sequencing used peripheral blood. Every receptor here comes from a woman aged 80 or over in a cohort sampled during active or convalescent COVID-19.

This chain links TRBV6-6 with TRBJ2-3; 11 bases fit TRBD2. This CDR3 has 16 residues. The trim removed 0 bases at V and 6 bases at J, leaving 5 bases unmatched. Germline CDR1 and CDR2: MNHNY and SVGAGI (reference sequence). The CDR3 loop reads CASSYSSGGVGDTQYF. The CDR3 nucleotides read TGTGCCAGCAGTTACTCTAGCGGGGGGGTAGGTGATACGCAGTATTTT.

This sequence joins TRBV4-2 and TRBJ1-2, with 8 bases aligning to TRBD1. This CDR3 has 15 residues. V was clipped by 5 bases and J by 4 bases; unmatched bases: 9. The germline V gene encodes CDR1 LGHNA and CDR2 YNFKEQ. CDR3 sequence: CASSSRGTGVYGYTF. As DNA, the CDR3 is TGTGCCAGCAGCTCCAGGGGGACAGGCGTCTATGGCTACACCTTC.

The rearrangement joins TRBV7-3 to TRBJ2-7, with D hard to call. In germline, CDR1 is SGHTA, CDR2 FQGTGA. Trimming removed 11 bases at V and 7 bases at J, with 15 bases between. This CDR3 comprises 11 residues. CDR3 region: CAFWQMWEQYF. Written as DNA, the CDR3 is TGTGCCTTCTGGCAGATGTGGGAGCAGTACTTC.

The chain uses TRBV28 and TRBJ1-1, with no clear D. CDR1 is MDHEN and CDR2 is SYDVKM in the germline V gene. V lost 8 bases and J lost 0, with 4 bases in between. The CDR3 is 11 amino acids. In nucleotides, the CDR3 is TGTGCCAGCCGAGTGAACACTGAAGCTTTCTTT. Translation: CASRVNTEAFF.

This chain links TRBV6-2 or TRBV6-3 with TRBJ2-2; 13 bases match TRBD2. This CDR3 is 18 amino acids long. Germline V gene lookup returns CDR1 MNHEY and CDR2 SVGEGT. Unmatched junction bases numbered 3, after V lost 0 bases and J lost 2 bases. This CDR3 reads CASSYSTSGGTNTGELFF. The CDR3 coding sequence is TGTGCCAGCAGTTACTCGACTAGCGGGGGGACTAACACCGGGGAGCTGTTTTTT.

This clone showed up just once. The chain employs TRBV5-1 and TRBJ1-4; 11 nucleotides line up with TRBD1. Germline V gene lookup returns CDR1 SGHRS and CDR2 YFSETQ. Trimming removed 5 bases from V and 7 bases from J; junction bases left unmatched: 4. The CDR3 extends over 14 amino acids. In DNA form, the CDR3 reads TGCGCCAGCAGTACCGGGACAGGGGGTGAAAAACTGTTTTTT. Its translation: CASSTGTGGEKLFF.

The chain employs TRBV6-6 and TRBJ1-5; D call uncertain. V shed 4 bases and J shed 0 bases, with 13 bases lying between them. Germline CDR1 reads MNHNY; CDR2 reads SVGAGI (reference sequence). The CDR3 is 16 amino acids. The CDR3: CASSSRGRDSNQPQHF. CDR3 coding DNA: TGTGCCAGCAGTTCCCGTGGGCGGGATAGCAATCAGCCCCAGCATTTT.

This rearrangement joins TRBV9 to TRBJ2-1; tentative D call: TRBD2 (5 bases). The CDR3 runs 15 residues. The ends were cut back, 0 bases at V and 4 bases at J, with 11 bases in the middle. Germline CDR1 and CDR2: SGDLS and YYNGEE. CDR3 nucleotide sequence: TGTGCCAGCAGCGTAGGTTGGGGAGAGTACAATGAGCAGTTCTTC. Translating gives CASSVGWGEYNEQFF.

This chain joins TRBV5-4 and TRBJ1-2; 7 bases are a match to TRBD1. Trimming removed 3 bases from V and 2 bases from J; junction bases left unmatched: 4. Germline-derived CDR1 and CDR2 are SGHNT and YYREEE (reference sequence). This CDR3 region has 14 residues. CDR3 nucleotide sequence: TGTGCCAGCAGCTCCGACAGGGAGAACTATGGCTACACCTTC. It yields the protein CASSSDRENYGYTF. Full variable domain (rest looked up from reference TRBV5-4 and TRBJ1-2): ETGVTQSPTHLIKTRGQQVTLRCSSQSGHNTVSWYQQALGQGPQFIFQYYREEENGRGNFPPRFSGLQFPNYSSELNVNALELDDSALYLCASSSDRENYGYTFGSGTRLTVV.

The V call is TRBV5-3, the J call TRBJ2-1; TRBD2 is a possible D gene (7 bases). Being an ORF, TRBV5-3 has a function that is uncertain. The CDR3 has 15 residues. The germline V and J ends were trimmed by 8 bases and 0 bases, with 15 bases remaining between them. CDR3 sequence reads: CARYAGASSYNEQFF. For the CDR3, the DNA is TGTGCCAGGTATGCGGGGGCCAGCTCCTACAATGAGCAGTTCTTC.

Notes on this clone: The same CDR3 can be traced to other DNA sequences in this sample. The chain recombines TRBV7-9 with TRBJ1-2; D gene unclear. V lost 4 bases to trimming and J lost 4 bases, with 7 bases between them. This CDR3 comprises 12 residues. Per the germline V gene, CDR1 is SEHNR and CDR2 is FQNEAQ (reference sequence). CDR3 sequence reads: CASSSGIYGYTF. The CDR3 nucleotides are TGTGCCAGCAGCTCCGGGATCTATGGCTACACCTTC.

V gene TRBV5-1 combines with J gene TRBJ2-3; no definite D call. Germline CDR1 reads SGHRS; CDR2 reads YFSETQ. This CDR3 comprises 16 residues. The V end was cut by 4 bases, the J end by 3 bases, with 18 bases between. Written as DNA, the CDR3 is TGCGCCAGCAGCCCCATGGCCGCGGTGGCAACAGATACGCAGTATTTT. This codes for CASSPMAAVATDTQYF.

V usage is TRBV7-3 and J usage is TRBJ2-3; D is perhaps TRBD2 (6 bases). The CDR3 length is 15 residues. Germline-derived CDR1 and CDR2 are SGHTA and FQGTGA. The V end lost 4 bases, the J end lost 3 bases, and 14 bases lay between the germline ends. The CDR3 region has the DNA TGTGCCAGCAGCTCGGGTGGAGGGGAGACAGATACGCAGTATTTT. This translates into CASSSGGGETDTQYF.

V usage is TRBV9 and J usage is TRBJ1-2; 12 bases are a match to TRBD1. CDR3 length: 17 amino acids. Per the germline V gene, CDR1 is SGDLS and CDR2 is YYNGEE. V shed 0 bases, J shed 4 bases, and the junction held 7 bases outside the gene matches. As DNA, the CDR3 is TGTGCCAGCAGCGTAGCGGGACAGGGGGCGGGGGTCTATGGCTACACCTTC. Encoded protein: CASSVAGQGAGVYGYTF.

The chain recombines TRBV18 with TRBJ2-3; TRBD1 aligns across 10 bases. With V trimmed by 4 bases and J by 4 bases, 2 bases remained unmatched. CDR3 length: 14 residues. Germline CDR1 and CDR2: KGHSH and LQKENI. The CDR3 spells CASSRGQGSDTQYF. Written as DNA, the CDR3 is TGTGCCAGCTCACGGGGACAGGGGTCAGATACGCAGTATTTT.

This clone appeared a few times. This CDR3 is CASIRGGDEKLFF. The CDR3 DNA is TGTGCCAGCATACGGGGAGGGGATGAAAAACTGTTTTTT. The chain joins TRBV12-3 or TRBV12-4 to TRBJ1-4; D is perhaps TRBD1 (5 bases). The CDR3 totals 13 residues. Between the trimmed V and J ends, which lost 7 bases and 6 bases, there was a span of 12 bases.

This CDR3 is CASSSGGWVEGNEQFF. In nucleotides, the CDR3 is TGTGCCAGCAGCTCAGGGGGGTGGGTCGAGGGGAATGAGCAGTTCTTC. V is TRBV7-2 and J is TRBJ2-1, with a weak D call TRBD1 (7 bases). CDR1 SGHTA and CDR2 FQGNSA come from the germline V gene. Trimming took 4 bases from V and 7 from J, leaving 20 bases between them. The CDR3 is 16 amino acids.

The chain joins TRBV19 to TRBJ1-5; the D gene is possibly TRBD1 (5 bases). The CDR3 is 15 residues long. The V end was cut by 4 bases, the J end by 0 bases, with 10 bases between. The germline CDR1 and CDR2 sequences are LNHDA and SQIVND (reference sequence). The DNA for the CDR3 is TGTGCCAGTAGTACGACAGTGTATAGCAATCAGCCCCAGCATTTT. Translating it yields CASSTTVYSNQPQHF. The full variable domain, completed using reference TRBV19 and TRBJ1-5, is DGGITQSPKYLFRKEGQNVTLSCEQNLNHDAMYWYRQDPGQGLRLIYYSQIVNDFQKGDIAEGYSVSREKKESFPLTVTSAQKNPTAFYLCASSTTVYSNQPQHFGDGTRLSIL.

V and J are TRBV2 and TRBJ2-5; D perhaps matches TRBD1 (6 bases). Germline CDR1 is SNHLY and CDR2 is FYNNEI. This CDR3 contains 12 residues. V lost 8 bases and J lost 4, with 11 bases in between. The CDR3 coding sequence is TGTGCCAGCGTTCGAGGGGGAGAGACCCAGTACTTC. Encoded protein: CASVRGGETQYF.

This clone is a singleton in its sample. The chain is built from TRBV6-2 or TRBV6-3 and TRBJ2-5; D gene uncertain. V lost 2 bases to trimming and J lost 7 bases, with 8 bases between them. CDR3 length: 12 amino acids. The germline V gene encodes CDR1 MNHEY and CDR2 SVGEGT. DNA for the CDR3: TGTGCCAGCAGTTACCGATCAGGGACCCAGTACTTC. This translates into CASSYRSGTQYF.

The V gene is TRBV5-1, the J gene TRBJ2-2; D gene unclear. This CDR3 contains 13 residues. The germline gives CDR1 SGHRS, CDR2 YFSETQ. V was cut by 10 bases and J by 3 bases, with 13 bases left in between. This CDR3 reads CASHKPDTGELFF. In DNA, the CDR3 is TGCGCCTCCCATAAACCGGACACCGGGGAGCTGTTTTTT.

This CDR3 reads CASSPRERGPDSPLHF. CDR3 nucleotides: TGTGCCAGCAGCCCACGAGAAAGGGGGCCGGACTCACCCCTCCACTTT. This sequence joins TRBV7-3 and TRBJ1-6, with 7 positions matching TRBD1. Trimming removed 5 bases from V and 10 bases from J; junction bases left unmatched: 14. CDR3 length equals 16 residues. Per the germline V gene, CDR1 is SGHTA and CDR2 is FQGTGA.

This clone was seen a single time. The CDR3 spells CASSENPRGAQGVETQYF. DNA for the CDR3: TGTGCCAGCAGTGAAAACCCACGGGGAGCACAGGGGGTGGAGACCCAGTACTTC. The genes are TRBV6-1 and TRBJ2-5; 8 positions match TRBD1. Germline V gives CDR1 MNHNS, CDR2 SASEGT. Trimming took 2 bases from V and 5 from J; bases not matched to a gene: 16. This CDR3 is built from 18 residues.

V usage is TRBV27 and J usage is TRBJ2-7; TRBD2 aligns across 8 bases. This CDR3 is 17 amino acids long. Germline trimming cut 4 bases from V and 8 bases from J; bases unmatched to any gene: 19. Germline V lookup: CDR1 MNHEY, CDR2 SMNVEV (reference sequence). CDR3 DNA sequence: TGTGCCAGCAGTTCCATCCTAGGGGTAGCGGGGCTGAACAAGCAGTACGTC. It encodes CASSSILGVAGLNKQYV.

This clone was counted only a few times. The rearrangement uses TRBV3-1 (or the pseudogene TRBV3-2) and TRBJ1-3; TRBD1 is a possible D gene (6 bases). V was cut by 1 base and J by 4 bases, with 14 bases left in between. This CDR3 has 16 amino acids. CDR1 is LGHDT, CDR2 YNNKEL, per germline (reference sequence). The CDR3 region has the DNA TGTGCCAGCAGCCAAGGGCGCGGGGGCAACGGAAACACCATATATTTT. It translates to CASSQGRGGNGNTIYF.